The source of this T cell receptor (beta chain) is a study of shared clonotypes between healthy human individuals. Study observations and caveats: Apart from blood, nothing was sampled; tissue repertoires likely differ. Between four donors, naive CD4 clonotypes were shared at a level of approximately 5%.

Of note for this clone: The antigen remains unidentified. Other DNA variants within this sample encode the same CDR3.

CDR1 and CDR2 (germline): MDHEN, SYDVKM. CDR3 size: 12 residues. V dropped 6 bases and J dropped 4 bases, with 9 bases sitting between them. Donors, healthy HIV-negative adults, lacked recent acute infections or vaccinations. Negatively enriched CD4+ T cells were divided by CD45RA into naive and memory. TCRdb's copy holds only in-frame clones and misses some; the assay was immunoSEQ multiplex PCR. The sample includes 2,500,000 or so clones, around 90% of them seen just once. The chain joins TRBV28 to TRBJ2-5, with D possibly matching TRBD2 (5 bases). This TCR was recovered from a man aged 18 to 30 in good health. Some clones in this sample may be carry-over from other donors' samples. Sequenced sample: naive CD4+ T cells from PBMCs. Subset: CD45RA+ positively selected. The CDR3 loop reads CASRVAGETQYF. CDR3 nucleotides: TGTGCCAGCAGAGTTGCGGGAGAGACCCAGTACTTC.